The entry below describes one T cell receptor beta chain. The data originate from a study of blood T cell repertoires in COVID-19. Across the whole study: Samples taken during acute and convalescent COVID-19 were collected in the United States, Italy and Spain. Nucleic acid was either cDNA or gDNA, and it came from T cells, B-cell-depleted T cells, or PBMCs.

The method was immunoSEQ multiplex PCR; TCRdb's version includes in-frame clones alone and lacks a portion of them. In the table there are about 190,000 clones, roughly 89% of which are singletons. This CDR3 spans 12 amino acids. The germline V and J ends were trimmed by 4 bases and 5 bases, with 9 bases remaining between them. The germline V gene encodes CDR1 SGHNT and CDR2 YYREEE (reference sequence). Sequences were obtained from peripheral blood. V is TRBV5-4 and J is TRBJ1-1; D gene unclear. The source of this sequence is a man in his forties with acute or convalescent COVID-19. CDR3 protein: CASSRGRTEAFF. The CDR3 DNA follows: TGTGCCAGCAGCCGGGGTCGTACTGAAGCTTTCTTT.